This record looks at one TCR beta chain sequence and its context. Its target is unknown. Trimming stripped 1 base from V and 8 bases from J, with 15 bases between. CDR3 length equals 15 residues. Germline V CDR1 and CDR2: SEHNR, FQNEAQ (reference sequence). This entry is derived from a study of cytomegalovirus exposure and HLA in healthy donors. Study information: Most genotyped donors, 81% of roughly 400, had Caucasian-associated genetic ancestry. Overall study results and limits: Altogether, 164 TCR beta chains were recorded as cytomegalovirus-associated.

Primers for the PCR totalled 60 Vbeta and 13 Jbeta. Clones were sequenced by immunoSEQ multiplex PCR, and TCRdb holds only the in-frame ones, with some missing. This sample contains approximately 200,000 clones. The sequence was collected from a boy between 10 and 17 years old in good health and CMV-seronegative. The chain couples TRBV7-9 to TRBJ1-5, with D possibly being TRBD1 (5 bases). Sequencing input: PBMCs. CDR3 loop: CASSLGDSSREPQHF. CDR3 DNA: TGTGCCAGCAGCTTAGGTGACAGTTCCAGGGAGCCCCAGCATTTT.